The 9 T cell receptor beta chains below all came from one sample that was sequenced in a study of identical twins listed by TCRdb under 2016. To prepare the library, 5' RACE was applied. The sequencer was an Illumina HiSeq 2000. In-frame beta chains were kept once TCRdb had trimmed the public reads at Q25 with fastp and called clones with MiXCR. Each CDR3 protein gets just one entry, which takes the most common genes and DNA from the rows behind it. The sample table lists more than 1.5 million distinct CDR3 sequences, more than 30% of them with a count of one. The top ten clones comprise around 0.3% of the sample. Sequenced material: cord blood. Receptors were obtained from a newborn girl in good health.

The chain employs TRBV5-1 and TRBJ2-7; 9 nucleotides agree with TRBD2. CDR3 size: 17 residues. J gave up 7 bases and V 2 bases, and 16 bases lay outside the gene matches. Germline values: CDR1 SGHRS, CDR2 YFSETQ. The CDR3 loop is CASSFRGPGLAGNEQYF. DNA of the CDR3: TGCGCCAGCAGCTTTAGGGGCCCGGGACTAGCTGGGAATGAGCAGTACTTC.

The chain links TRBV6-2 or TRBV6-3 to TRBJ2-2; 11 bases align to TRBD2. With V trimmed by 8 bases and J by 5 bases, 4 bases remained unmatched. This CDR3 has 14 amino acids. The germline V gene encodes CDR1 MNHEY and CDR2 SVGEGT. CDR3 DNA: TGTGCCAGCCAACTAGCGGGAGATACCGGGGAGCTGTTTTTT. It yields the protein CASQLAGDTGELFF.

The rearrangement uses TRBV5-1 and TRBJ2-3; D gene ambiguous. Germline values: CDR1 SGHRS, CDR2 YFSETQ. Trimming pared 4 bases from V and 6 bases from J, leaving 9 bases between. This CDR3 contains 12 residues. CDR3 bases: TGCGCCAGCAGCACCAACATGGATACGCAGTATTTT. Protein: CASSTNMDTQYF.

In regard to this clonotype: Just one base apart from a much larger clone, this may be a read error. The chain links TRBV29-1 to TRBJ1-2, with D tentatively TRBD1 (5 bases). The CDR3 is 11 residues long. In germline, CDR1 is SQVTM, CDR2 ANQGSEA. CDR3 sequence: CGEQTDYGYTF. The CDR3 nucleotides are TGCGGCGAGCAGACAGACTATGGCTACACCTTC. Full variable domain (outside the CDR3, taken from reference TRBV29-1 and TRBJ1-2): SAVISQKPSRDICQRGTSLTIQCQVDSQVTMMFWYRQQPGQSLTLIATANQGSEATYESGFVIDKFPISRPNLTFSTLTVSNMSPEDSSIYLCGEQTDYGYTFGSGTRLTVV.

To note about this clonotype: A read error is possible here, since a much larger clone lies one base away. The genes are TRBV29-1 and TRBJ2-5; possibly TRBD2 for D (5 bases). The J call is in doubt because the DNA end fits TRBJ2-1 better. CDR1 and CDR2 (germline): SQVTM, ANQGSEA. This CDR3 contains 19 residues. The CDR3 region has the DNA TGCAGCGTTGAAGCAGGCGGAAGGCTAGCCCTACCGTCCCAAGAGACCCAGTTCTTC. This sequence encodes CSVEAGGRLALPSQETQFF.

This chain joins TRBV12-3 or TRBV12-4 and TRBJ2-1; 11 bases align to TRBD2. The CDR3 covers 17 residues. V lost 6 bases, J lost 4 bases, and 11 bases stayed unmatched. CDR3 amino acids: CASSAFSGGAGYNEQFF. The CDR3 region has the DNA TGTGCCAGCAGCGCGTTTAGCGGGGGGGCAGGGTACAATGAGCAGTTCTTC.

The V gene is TRBV14, the J gene TRBJ1-1, with a possible D match to TRBD1 (5 bases). From germline, CDR1 is SGHDN and CDR2 FVKESK. The CDR3 has 16 amino acids. The germline V and J ends were trimmed by 0 bases and 2 bases, with 13 bases remaining between them. The CDR3 loop is CASSQEWTLVNTEAFF. DNA for the CDR3: TGTGCCAGCAGCCAAGAGTGGACACTCGTTAACACTGAAGCTTTCTTT.

The J gene is TRBJ1-2, the V gene TRBV3-1; 9 positions agree with TRBD1. The CDR3 is made up of 15 amino acids. Losses at the gene ends were 1 base for V and 4 bases for J; bases not matched to a gene: 4. Germline V gene sequence: CDR1 LGHDT, CDR2 YNNKEL (reference sequence). The CDR3 DNA follows: TGTGCCAGCAGCCAAGGATGGGACAGGGTCTATGGCTACACCTTC. Translating it yields CASSQGWDRVYGYTF.

The V gene is TRBV20-1, the J gene TRBJ1-5; D may be TRBD1 (5 bases). CDR3 length: 15 residues. CDR1 and CDR2 (germline): DFQATT, SNEGSKA (reference sequence). Trimming stripped 2 bases from V and 1 base from J, with 12 bases between. The CDR3 nucleotides are TGCAGTGCTAGACGGGAGGGACGGAGCAATCAGCCCCAGCATTTT. Translation: CSARREGRSNQPQHF.